The 29 T cell receptor beta chains reported below all come from one sample, sequenced in a study of blood T cell repertoires in COVID-19. Method: immunoSEQ multiplex PCR; TCRdb's copy keeps in-frame clones and lacks some. The sample holds about 110,000 clones, just over 85% seen once. What was sequenced was peripheral blood. The receptors stem from a woman between 45 and 60 years old with active or convalescent COVID-19.

This chain connects TRBV7-3 to TRBJ2-3; possibly TRBD1 for D (6 bases). The CDR3 is made up of 14 amino acids. Trimming left V 3 bases short and J 5 bases short, with 12 bases between. Germline V gene lookup returns CDR1 SGHTA and CDR2 FQGTGA. The CDR3 reads CASSFGGRGDTQYF. In DNA form, the CDR3 reads TGTGCCAGCAGCTTTGGGGGCCGGGGAGATACGCAGTATTTT.

The chain couples TRBV30 to TRBJ2-1; 8 nucleotides agree with TRBD2. Looked up from germline, CDR1 is GTSNPN and CDR2 is SVGIG (reference sequence). Trimming cost V 0 bases and J 5 bases; bases outside gene matches: 3. The CDR3 length is 14 residues. The CDR3 sequence is CAWSVSGRDNEQFF. In nucleotides, the CDR3 is TGTGCCTGGAGTGTAAGCGGGAGAGACAATGAGCAGTTCTTC.

This chain links TRBV3-1 (or the pseudogene TRBV3-2) with TRBJ2-3, with D possibly being TRBD2 (5 bases). The V gene lost 2 bases and the J gene lost 6 bases, with 9 bases spanning the gap. CDR1 is LGHDT and CDR2 is YNNKEL in the germline V gene (reference sequence). This CDR3 comprises 13 residues. CDR3 protein: CASSQPWEDTQYF. CDR3 in DNA: TGTGCCAGCAGCCAACCTTGGGAGGATACGCAGTATTTT.

The table lists this clone with a few counts. The gene calls are TRBV4-1 and TRBJ1-5; D unclear. V dropped 1 base and J dropped 7 bases, with 8 bases sitting between them. The CDR3 spans 13 residues. The germline V gene encodes CDR1 MGHRA and CDR2 YSYEKL. The CDR3 bases are TGCGCCAGCAGCCAAGCGGGAAAGCAGCCCCAGCATTTT. It codes for CASSQAGKQPQHF.

The gene calls are TRBV2 and TRBJ2-3, with 8 bases that match TRBD2. CDR1 is SNHLY and CDR2 is FYNNEI in the germline V gene. The CDR3 totals 16 residues. V dropped 5 bases and J dropped 0; count of bases not matched to a gene: 7. This CDR3 is CASSPSTSESTDTQYF. CDR3 bases: TGTGCCAGCAGTCCCTCGACTAGCGAGAGCACAGATACGCAGTATTTT.

The CDR3 DNA sequence: TGTGCCAGCAGCGTCGGTGGGGGGTCCTCTGGAAACACCATATATTTT. The encoded protein is CASSVGGGSSGNTIYF. The chain combines TRBV28 with TRBJ1-3, with a weak D call TRBD1 (5 bases). Germline V gene lookup returns CDR1 MDHEN and CDR2 SYDVKM. The V end was cut by 6 bases, the J end by 0 bases, with 15 bases between. The length of the CDR3 is 16 residues.

The chain couples TRBV2 to TRBJ2-1; TRBD1 might be the D (5 bases). CDR3 length equals 12 residues. Deletions cut 8 bases from V and 11 bases from J, with 16 bases between. Germline V gene data show CDR1 as SNHLY and CDR2 as FYNNEI. The CDR3 region has the DNA TGTGCCAGCGTCCCCCAGGACATCAAGCAGTTCTTC. Its translation is CASVPQDIKQFF.

V usage is TRBV6-2 or TRBV6-3 and J usage is TRBJ2-5, with TRBD2 matching over 9 bases. Trimming removed 6 bases from V and 1 base from J; junction bases left unmatched: 15. There are 18 residues in the CDR3. The germline V gene has CDR1 MNHEY and CDR2 SVGEGT. The CDR3 sequence: CASSLETLSGSAQETQYF. CDR3 DNA sequence: TGTGCCAGCAGCCTTGAAACCCTTAGCGGGAGCGCCCAAGAGACCCAGTACTTC.

The chain carries TRBV29-1 and TRBJ1-2; 11 bases fit TRBD1. CDR3 length: 14 residues. Germline V gene data show CDR1 as SQVTM and CDR2 as ANQGSEA. The V and J ends lost 6 bases and 4 bases, in that order; junction bases with no gene match: 7. The DNA for the CDR3 is TGCAGCGTAGACACCGGGACAGGGGGCTATGGCTACACCTTC. It yields the protein CSVDTGTGGYGYTF. The whole variable domain, filled in from reference TRBV29-1 and TRBJ1-2, reads SAVISQKPSRDICQRGTSLTIQCQVDSQVTMMFWYRQQPGQSLTLIATANQGSEATYESGFVIDKFPISRPNLTFSTLTVSNMSPEDSSIYLCSVDTGTGGYGYTFGSGTRLTVV.

The V call is TRBV3-1 (or the pseudogene TRBV3-2), the J call TRBJ2-7, with D possibly being TRBD1 (5 bases). The CDR3 has 13 residues. The V end lost 6 bases, the J end lost 9 bases, and 18 bases lay between the germline ends. Looked up from germline, CDR1 is LGHDT and CDR2 is YNNKEL (reference sequence). CDR3 sequence reads: CASSLGAAAGQYF. The DNA of the CDR3 is TGTGCCAGCAGTCTTGGGGCAGCAGCCGGGCAGTACTTC.

The chain carries TRBV7-9 and TRBJ1-4; 7 positions match TRBD1. This CDR3 region has 15 residues. Germline CDR1 SEHNR, CDR2 FQNEAQ (reference sequence). V shed 5 bases, J shed 4 bases, and the junction held 7 bases outside the gene matches. The CDR3 DNA sequence: TGTGCCAGCAGCACAGGGACAGCCCTTAATGAAAAACTGTTTTTT. The encoded protein is CASSTGTALNEKLFF.

This rearrangement joins TRBV7-3 to TRBJ2-3, with D possibly being TRBD1 (6 bases). CDR1 and CDR2 (germline): SGHTA, FQGTGA. V gave up 4 bases and J gave up 5 bases, with 16 bases separating them. The CDR3 runs 15 residues. The CDR3 nucleotides read TGTGCCAGCAGCTCTACACCGAACAGGGTAGATACGCAGTATTTT. Its translation is CASSSTPNRVDTQYF.

V is TRBV13 and J is TRBJ1-1; 9 bases are shared with TRBD1. There are 16 residues in the CDR3. Per germline, CDR1 PRHDT and CDR2 FYEKMQ (reference sequence). V gave up 6 bases and J gave up 4 bases; unmatched junction bases: 12. The CDR3 sequence: CASRNRGPRLGTEAFF. CDR3 DNA sequence: TGTGCCAGCAGGAACAGGGGGCCGCGATTGGGCACTGAAGCTTTCTTT.

The CDR3 region is CASSQDRGNEKLFF. CDR3 DNA: TGTGCCAGCAGCCAGGACAGGGGGAATGAAAAACTGTTTTTT. V and J are TRBV3-1 (or the pseudogene TRBV3-2) and TRBJ1-4; TRBD1 matches at 10 bases. Germline loops: CDR1 LGHDT, CDR2 YNNKEL (reference sequence). There are 14 residues in the CDR3. The ends lost 3 bases at V and 5 bases at J; junction bases unmatched: 0.

The chain couples TRBV7-9 to TRBJ1-2, with 7 bases aligning to TRBD1. Trimming removed 1 base from V and 3 bases from J; junction bases left unmatched: 11. This CDR3 contains 17 residues. Germline values: CDR1 SEHNR, CDR2 FQNEAQ (reference sequence). The CDR3, as DNA: TGTGCCAGCAGCTTAGTAGGGGAGACAGGGAAGGACTATGGCTACACCTTC. Encoded protein: CASSLVGETGKDYGYTF.

The rearrangement links TRBV19 to TRBJ2-1; TRBD2 aligns across 11 bases. Germline V lookup: CDR1 LNHDA, CDR2 SQIVND (reference sequence). The CDR3 consists of 16 residues. The trim removed 1 base at V and 5 bases at J, leaving 4 bases unmatched. CDR3 nucleotide sequence: TGTGCCAGTAGTATAGGTGGACTAGCGGGCAACAATGAGCAGTTCTTC. This gives the protein CASSIGGLAGNNEQFF.

The chain uses TRBV6-5 and TRBJ2-3, with D unclear. The CDR3 loop spans 14 amino acids. Per germline, CDR1 MNHEY and CDR2 SVGAGI. The V end was cut by 8 bases, the J end by 4 bases, with 16 bases between. The CDR3 region has the DNA TGTGCCAGCCAGGTTAAGGCTTCACCAGATACGCAGTATTTT. It translates to CASQVKASPDTQYF.

This clone was observed a few times. The chain is built from TRBV7-8 and TRBJ2-1; D is perhaps TRBD2 (6 bases). Germline loops: CDR1 SGHVS, CDR2 FQNEAQ. This CDR3 is 15 amino acids long. Deletions cut 3 bases from V and 7 bases from J, with 16 bases between. CDR3 amino acids: CASSFGLAKRNEQFF. The CDR3 nucleotides are TGTGCCAGCAGCTTTGGGCTAGCGAAAAGGAATGAGCAGTTCTTC.

The chain recombines TRBV7-9 with TRBJ2-1; 9 nucleotides agree with TRBD2. From germline, CDR1 is SEHNR and CDR2 FQNEAQ (reference sequence). J lost 0 bases, V lost 0 bases, and 3 bases had no gene match. CDR3 size: 17 residues. The CDR3 region has the DNA TGTGCCAGCAGCTTAGCGAGACTAGCGGTCTCCTACAATGAGCAGTTCTTC. This encodes CASSLARLAVSYNEQFF.

The chain combines TRBV10-3 with TRBJ1-2; tentative D call: TRBD1 (5 bases). The germline gives CDR1 ENHRY, CDR2 SYGVKD. V was trimmed by 6 bases and J by 7 bases, leaving 12 bases between them. The length of the CDR3 is 12 residues. The CDR3 DNA reads TGTGCCATCAGCTCAACGGACATTGGCTACACCTTC. Its translation: CAISSTDIGYTF.

The chain carries TRBV7-2 and TRBJ2-7, with 10 positions matching TRBD1. The length of the CDR3 is 15 residues. V was clipped by 5 bases and J by 6 bases; unmatched bases: 10. The V gene's germline CDR1 is SGHTA and CDR2 FQGNSA. CDR3 in amino acids: CASSPGLGQGSEQYF. The CDR3 nucleotides are TGTGCCAGCAGCCCGGGGTTGGGACAGGGGTCCGAGCAGTACTTC.

CDR3 sequence (DNA): TGTGCCACTTCGGAGCGGGGAGTTTGGAGGTCCTACAATGAGCAGTTCTTC. Protein: CATSERGVWRSYNEQFF. The rearrangement joins TRBV28 to TRBJ2-1; 7 nucleotides match TRBD2. The CDR3 is 17 amino acids. V was pared by 10 bases and J by 1 base, with 16 bases of the junction left unmatched. Germline assignment: CDR1 MDHEN and CDR2 SYDVKM.

This chain connects TRBV4-2 to TRBJ2-5; maybe TRBD2 (6 bases). V lost 1 base and J lost 3, with 18 bases in between. CDR3 size: 17 residues. Germline V lookup: CDR1 LGHNA, CDR2 YNFKEQ. The CDR3 DNA reads TGTGCCAGCAGCCAAGGGGGTCCGCGGGACCTTGAAGAGACCCAGTACTTC. Its translation is CASSQGGPRDLEETQYF.

The gene calls are TRBV27 and TRBJ1-4; 8 positions match TRBD1. CDR1 and CDR2 (germline): MNHEY, SMNVEV (reference sequence). The CDR3 consists of 14 residues. Trimming cost V 0 bases and J 8 bases; bases outside gene matches: 2. Here the CDR3 DNA reads TGTGCCAGCAGTTTATCGTGGACAGGGGAAAAACTGTTTTTT. Translated, it gives CASSLSWTGEKLFF.

The V gene is TRBV18, the J gene TRBJ2-7; D is uncertain. The CDR3 contains 12 residues. Trimming pared 3 bases from V and 7 bases from J, leaving 10 bases between. Germline V gives CDR1 KGHSH, CDR2 LQKENI. The CDR3 sequence is CASSPVSGEQYF. The CDR3 region has the DNA TGTGCCAGCTCACCGGTGTCCGGGGAGCAGTACTTC.

The chain employs TRBV25-1 and TRBJ1-6; D possibly corresponds to TRBD1 (5 bases). Trimming stripped 6 bases from V and 7 bases from J, with 7 bases between. The CDR3 covers 12 residues. CDR1 and CDR2 (germline): MGHDK, SYGVNS. The CDR3 spells CASRGLNSPLHF. The DNA for the CDR3 is TGTGCCAGCAGGGGACTCAATTCACCCCTCCACTTT.

The chain carries TRBV11-2 and TRBJ1-5; D gene unclear. Germline CDR1 reads SGHAT; CDR2 reads FQNNGV. This CDR3 spans 14 amino acids. Trimming left V 0 bases short and J 4 bases short, with 7 bases between. DNA of the CDR3: TGTGCCAGCAGCTTAGAGGTGCAGAATCAGCCCCAGCATTTT. This codes for CASSLEVQNQPQHF.

The gene calls are TRBV2 and TRBJ2-2; TRBD2 matches 7 bases. The J segment lost 0 bases and the V segment lost 4 bases, leaving 2 bases of the junction unmatched. In germline, CDR1 is SNHLY, CDR2 FYNNEI. This CDR3 comprises 15 residues. CDR3 sequence: CASSVAGANTGELFF. CDR3 coding DNA: TGTGCCAGCAGTGTAGCGGGCGCGAACACCGGGGAGCTGTTTTTT.

The genes are TRBV6-5 and TRBJ2-2; 7 positions agree with TRBD1. CDR1 and CDR2 from the germline V gene are MNHEY and SVGAGI. This CDR3 comprises 15 residues. The junction had 3 bases not matched to a gene; V was cut back by 5 bases and J by 0 bases. As DNA, the CDR3 is TGTGCCAGCAGTATGGGACAGACGAACACCGGGGAGCTGTTTTTT. Translation gives CASSMGQTNTGELFF.